Following are 9 T cell receptor beta chains from one sample sequenced in a study of shared clonotypes between healthy human individuals (dated by TCRdb to 2018 to 2021). The method was the immunoSEQ multiplex PCR assay. This is the immuneACCESS table as TCRdb keeps it, with only in-frame sequences that have V and J called. A part of the clones is gone; compared with another copy, unresolved V genes explain less than half, and the rest is unexplained. The sample contains some 2,100,000 clones, about 94% of them found a single time. The ten largest clones capture 0.1% to 0.15% of the sample. Source material: naive CD4+ T cells sorted from blood. What this sample's cell subset or site label stands for: CD45RA+ positively selected. These TCRs come from a man between 18 and 35 years old in good health.

The chain uses TRBV7-9 and TRBJ2-1; tentatively, D is TRBD1 (5 bases). Per germline, CDR1 SEHNR and CDR2 FQNEAQ (reference sequence). CDR3 length equals 15 residues. The V and J ends lost 3 bases and 6 bases respectively, with 15 bases between them. CDR3 residues: CASSFTSARANEQFF. DNA of the CDR3: TGTGCCAGCAGCTTCACTTCCGCCAGGGCCAATGAGCAGTTCTTC.

This clone was recorded only once. This chain joins TRBV4-1 and TRBJ2-7; weak D call: TRBD2 (6 bases). CDR3 length equals 14 residues. Germline V gives CDR1 MGHRA, CDR2 YSYEKL. Between the trimmed V and J ends, which lost 1 base and 2 bases, there was a span of 9 bases. The CDR3 loop reads CASSQAGGTYEQYF. CDR3 nucleotides: TGCGCCAGCAGCCAAGCCGGAGGGACCTACGAGCAGTACTTC.

This chain connects TRBV6-1 to TRBJ1-4; D may be TRBD1 (5 bases). The germline gives CDR1 MNHNS, CDR2 SASEGT. The CDR3 runs 14 residues. V lost 10 bases to trimming and J lost 8 bases, with 20 bases between them. The CDR3 DNA follows: TGTGCCACGAACGATCCAGGGCAATACGAAAAACTGTTTTTT. As protein: CATNDPGQYEKLFF.

The chain has TRBV2 and TRBJ1-2, with a possible D match to TRBD1 (6 bases). V dropped 1 base and J dropped 7 bases, with 16 bases sitting between them. Germline CDR1 reads SNHLY; CDR2 reads FYNNEI. This CDR3 has 15 residues. The CDR3 coding sequence is TGTGCCAGCAGTGAAGAGATGGGGGGGCCACCTGGCTACACCTTC. Translated: CASSEEMGGPPGYTF.

V is TRBV15 and J is TRBJ1-1; D unclear. CDR1 is LNHNV, CDR2 YYDKDF, per germline (reference sequence). CDR3 length equals 12 residues. Trimming took 11 bases from V and 0 from J, leaving 10 bases between them. CDR3 nucleotides: TGTGCCGCCGCCGGGGTGAACACTGAAGCTTTCTTT. This codes for CAAAGVNTEAFF. Full variable domain (remainder filled in from reference TRBV15 and TRBJ1-1): DAMVIQNPRYQVTQFGKPVTLSCSQTLNHNVMYWYQQKSSQAPKLLFHYYDKDFNNEADTPDNFQSRRPNTSFCFLDIRSPGLGDTAMYLCAAAGVNTEAFFGQGTRLTVV.

Concerning this clone itself: Other nucleotide sequences in the sample specify the same CDR3. V and J are TRBV18 and TRBJ2-5; TRBD1 agrees at 9 bases. Germline V gene sequence: CDR1 KGHSH, CDR2 LQKENI. Losses at the gene ends were 2 bases for V and 0 bases for J; bases not matched to a gene: 1. The CDR3 has 15 residues. The CDR3 here is CASSPGTGYQETQYF. The DNA for the CDR3 is TGTGCCAGCTCACCAGGGACAGGGTACCAAGAGACCCAGTACTTC.

The chain is built from TRBV13 and TRBJ2-1; D might be TRBD1 (5 bases). V lost 4 bases, J lost 10 bases, and 14 bases lay in between. The CDR3 runs 13 residues. Per the germline V gene, CDR1 is PRHDT and CDR2 is FYEKMQ (reference sequence). The CDR3: CASSYEQVKEQFF. The DNA of the CDR3 is TGTGCCAGCAGCTACGAACAGGTGAAAGAGCAGTTCTTC.

J is TRBJ1-1 and V is TRBV7-8, with unresolved D. CDR3 size: 14 residues. V was pared by 5 bases and J by 1 base, with 11 bases between. Germline CDR1 SGHVS, CDR2 FQNEAQ. The CDR3: CASSPTWGNTEAFF. In nucleotides, the CDR3 is TGTGCCAGCAGCCCGACGTGGGGGAACACTGAAGCTTTCTTT. Using reference TRBV7-8 and TRBJ1-1 for the parts outside the CDR3, the full variable domain is GAGVSQSPRYKVAKRGQDVALRCDPISGHVSLFWYQQALGQGPEFLTYFQNEAQLDKSGLPSDRFFAERPEGSVSTLKIQRTQQEDSAVYLCASSPTWGNTEAFFGQGTRLTVV.

The chain joins TRBV7-2 to TRBJ2-1, with a weak D call TRBD1 (5 bases). CDR1 and CDR2 from the germline V gene are SGHTA and FQGNSA. V lost 5 bases and J lost 4, with 9 bases in between. The CDR3 loop spans 13 amino acids. In DNA, the CDR3 is TGTGCCAGCAGCCGCGACAGATACAATGAGCAGTTCTTC. Translating it yields CASSRDRYNEQFF.